The subject of this entry is one T cell receptor beta chain. Its antigen is unknown. Clones were read by immunoSEQ multiplex PCR, and TCRdb kept only the in-frame ones, dropping some. The sample lists about 90,000 clones, over 75% seen once, with roughly 14% in the top ten. This CDR3 is 14 amino acids long. Trimming took off 1 base at V and 10 bases at J, with 14 bases between the two ends. From germline, CDR1 is SGHAT and CDR2 FQNNGV. The sample originates from a study of radiotherapy plus CTLA-4 blockade in lung cancer. People whose metastatic non-small-cell lung cancer was chemo-refractory got focal radiation along with CTLA-4 blockade by ipilimumab. Study-wide results and limits: Blood saw expansion of tumor-derived TCR clones after radiotherapy plus ipilimumab.

The chain couples TRBV11-2 to TRBJ2-1; D unclear. This TCR was sampled from a human donor with non-small cell lung cancer that progressed on radiotherapy plus ipilimumab. Specimen: peripheral blood, collected from a patient treated with radiotherapy plus ipilimumab. The CDR3 DNA reads as TGTGCCAGCAGCTTAGGGTCGGCAGCCAGGGAGCAGTTCTTC. The encoded protein is CASSLGSAAREQFF.